This record covers a single T cell receptor beta chain. This clonotype was picked up many times. Its antigen remains undetermined. Per-base quality was not reported, and no clone a single base away is much larger than it. The library was produced with 5' RACE. Reads for this sample came from a NextSeq 500. Unique molecular identifiers were attached to individual cDNA molecules in the TCR library protocol so that sequencing error and PCR bias could be corrected. Sequencing covered both TCR alpha and beta chains, and within each sample the abundances of alpha and beta sequences were tightly co-correlated. In the source study's methods: V gene, J gene and CDR3 annotation of TCR sequences was performed with Decombinator V4. TCRs were defined as expanded if a significant change between any two time points was detected under a Poisson model with p below 0.0001. TCR abundances were normalised to the total number of TCRs sequenced per sample and were expressed as counts per million. TRAV1-2 paired with TRAJ12, TRAJ20 or TRAJ33 defined MAIT TCRs, while TRAV10 paired with TRAJ18 defined iNKT TCRs. VDJdb, accessed on 1 November 2021, was searched for TCRs annotated for CMV, EBV and SARS-CoV-2, and TCRs annotated for more than one antigen were excluded. Using fastp trimming at Q25 and MiXCR clonotype assembly, TCRdb reanalyzed the public sequencing data and kept in-frame beta chains. Identical CDR3 proteins give one entry, which carries the most common genes and DNA. The authors' filters were not applied to this entry. The sample table records about 25,000 distinct CDR3 sequences; about 4% of these occur just once. 10% of the sample goes to the ten largest clones.

This specimen comes from a study of early T cells in non-severe SARS-CoV-2 infection (TCRdb year 2021). In terms of the full investigation: Bulk RNA from unsorted whole blood was used for TCR sequencing, so alpha and beta chains could not be paired. Study-wide findings and limitations: Matching against VDJdb was skewed toward anti-spike CD8 responses, likely underestimated virus-specific expansions, and missed private and CD4 specificities.

This was a case-control study nested in a cohort of healthcare workers in London, UK, who had nasopharyngeal swab PCR tests and blood samples taken every week. Healthcare workers were recruited during the week of the UK lockdown, between 23 and 31 March 2020, and followed weekly for up to 16 weeks. V is reduced by 1 base and J by 7 bases, leaving a spacing of 14 bases between them. The CDR3 contains 14 residues, cysteine and phenylalanine counted. Only the CDR3 DNA is retained, 42 bases long and in frame from the first base. The chain uses TRBV12-3 or TRBV12-4 and TRBJ2-7; the D gene is possibly TRBD1, with 5 bases matching. The clonotype was recovered from an adult who was a healthcare worker with PCR-confirmed SARS-CoV-2 infection or an uninfected control (not recorded which). The sequenced sample was whole blood. The CDR3 loop reads CASSLGGKQVEQYF. In nucleotide form, the sequence is TGTGCCAGCAGTTTAGGGGGAAAACAGGTAGAGCAGTACTTC.